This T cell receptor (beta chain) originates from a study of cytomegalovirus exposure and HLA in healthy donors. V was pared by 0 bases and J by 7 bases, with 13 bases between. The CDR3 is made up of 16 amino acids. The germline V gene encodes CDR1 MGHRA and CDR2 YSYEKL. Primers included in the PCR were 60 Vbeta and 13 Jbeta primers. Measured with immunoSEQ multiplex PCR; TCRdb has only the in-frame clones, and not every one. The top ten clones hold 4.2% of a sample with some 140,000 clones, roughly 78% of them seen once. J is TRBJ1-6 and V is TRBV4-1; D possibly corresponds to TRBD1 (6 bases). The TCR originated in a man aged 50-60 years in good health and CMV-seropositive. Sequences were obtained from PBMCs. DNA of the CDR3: TGCGCCAGCAGCCAAGAAGGGGGTACTTGGAATTCACCCCTCCACTTT. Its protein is CASSQEGGTWNSPLHF.